This entry lists 27 T cell receptor beta chains sequenced from one sample in a study of T cell responses to AZD1222 COVID-19 vaccine. Assay used: immunoSEQ multiplex PCR; TCRdb lists only in-frame clones, some missing. The repertoire holds some 180,000 clones, with 90% as singletons. Sequences were derived from peripheral blood, sampled on day 0 of AZD1222 vaccination. Source of these receptors: an adult in good health.

This clone was seen a few times. The V and J genes are TRBV11-3 and TRBJ2-1; 9 bases are shared with TRBD2. The CDR3 loop spans 16 amino acids. The V gene end was trimmed by 3 bases and the J gene end by 10 bases; junction bases not matched to a gene: 13. Germline V gene lookup returns CDR1 SGHNT and CDR2 YENEEA. Here the CDR3 reads CASSFSSGAWPREQFF. CDR3 nucleotide sequence: TGTGCCAGCAGCTTCTCTAGCGGGGCATGGCCACGCGAGCAGTTCTTC. The whole variable domain, remainder taken from reference TRBV11-3 and TRBJ2-1, is EAGVVQSPRYKIIEKKQPVAFWCNPISGHNTLYWYLQNLGQGPELLIRYENEEAVDDSQLPKDRFSAERLKGVDSTLKIQPAELGDSAVYLCASSFSSGAWPREQFFGPGTRLTVL.

The V gene is TRBV18, the J gene TRBJ2-4; 14 nucleotides agree with TRBD2. Germline values: CDR1 KGHSH, CDR2 LQKENI. The CDR3 sequence is 19 residues long. With V trimmed by 3 bases and J by 0 bases, 7 bases remained unmatched. DNA of the CDR3: TGTGCCAGCTCACCTTCAGGACTAGCGGGGGGAATAGCCAAAAACATTCAGTACTTC. Amino acids: CASSPSGLAGGIAKNIQYF. The full variable domain, its missing parts supplied by reference TRBV18 and TRBJ2-4, is NAGVMQNPRHLVRRRGQEARLRCSPMKGHSHVYWYRQLPEEGLKFMVYLQKENIIDESGMPKERFSAEFPKEGPSILRIQQVVRGDSAAYFCASSPSGLAGGIAKNIQYFGAGTRLSVL.

The V call is TRBV30, the J call TRBJ2-7; TRBD1 agrees at 10 bases. There are 15 residues in the CDR3. Germline V CDR1 and CDR2: GTSNPN, SVGIG (reference sequence). V shed 0 bases and J 4 bases; nucleotides not matched to a gene: 6. This CDR3 reads CAWSVGQGIWYEQYF. Written as DNA, the CDR3 is TGTGCCTGGAGTGTGGGACAGGGGATATGGTACGAGCAGTACTTC. Drawing the rest from reference TRBV30 and TRBJ2-7, the complete variable domain is SQTIHQWPATLVQPVGSPLSLECTVEGTSNPNLYWYRQAAGRGLQLLFYSVGIGQISSEVPQNLSASRPQDRQFILSSKKLLLSDSGFYLCAWSVGQGIWYEQYFGPGTRLTVT.

The chain has TRBV19 and TRBJ1-2, with 8 bases fitting TRBD1. This CDR3 spans 13 amino acids. Germline CDR1 and CDR2: LNHDA and SQIVND (reference sequence). The junction had 0 bases not matched to a gene; V was cut back by 4 bases and J by 2 bases. DNA for the CDR3: TGTGCCAGTAGTAACAGGGGGAACTATGGCTACACCTTC. It codes for CASSNRGNYGYTF.

The chain carries TRBV6-5 and TRBJ1-2; D remains unclear. V gave up 6 bases and J gave up 2 bases, with 10 bases separating them. Germline assignment: CDR1 MNHEY and CDR2 SVGAGI. This CDR3 spans 13 amino acids. DNA for the CDR3: TGTGCCAGCAGCACTCTCAGGAACTATGGCTACACCTTC. Amino acid sequence: CASSTLRNYGYTF.

V usage is TRBV7-9 and J usage is TRBJ1-6; D is ambiguous. The CDR3 runs 14 residues. V was clipped by 1 base and J by 9 bases, with 10 bases between them. Germline values: CDR1 SEHNR, CDR2 FQNEAQ (reference sequence). This chain's CDR3 is CASSLGVYGSPLHF. Here the CDR3 DNA reads TGTGCCAGCAGCTTAGGGGTCTATGGTTCACCCCTCCACTTT.

The chain recombines TRBV11-1 with TRBJ1-2; TRBD1 matches at 7 bases. Germline CDR1 is SGHAT and CDR2 is FQDESV (reference sequence). This CDR3 is 16 amino acids long. The junction had 10 bases not matched to a gene; V was cut back by 3 bases and J by 3 bases. Here the CDR3 DNA reads TGTGCCAGCAGCTTTGGACAGGACCTAGCCCACTATGGCTACACCTTC. It translates to CASSFGQDLAHYGYTF. The full variable domain, in which reference TRBV11-1 and TRBJ1-2 provide the parts outside the CDR3, is EAEVAQSPRYKITEKSQAVAFWCDPISGHATLYWYRQILGQGPELLVQFQDESVVDDSQLPKDRFSAERLKGVDSTLKIQPAELGDSAMYLCASSFGQDLAHYGYTFGSGTRLTVV.

The chain uses TRBV9 and TRBJ2-1, with 12 bases lining up with TRBD2. The V segment lost 1 base and the J segment 5 bases; nucleotides outside the gene matches: 1. This CDR3 contains 15 residues. Germline-derived CDR1 and CDR2 are SGDLS and YYNGEE. The chain's CDR3 is CASSVSSGRDNEQFF. The CDR3 DNA is TGTGCCAGCAGCGTATCTAGCGGGAGGGACAATGAGCAGTTCTTC.

This rearrangement joins TRBV7-6 to TRBJ2-5, with unresolved D. The germline V gene has CDR1 SGHVS and CDR2 FNYEAQ. Deletions cut 1 base from V and 1 base from J, with 4 bases between. This CDR3 has 13 residues. CDR3 coding DNA: TGTGCCAGCAGCTTAGGTCCCCAAGAGACCCAGTACTTC. Its translation is CASSLGPQETQYF.

CDR3 region: CASSIDLGATGYGYTF. The CDR3 DNA sequence: TGTGCCAGTAGTATAGATTTGGGGGCGACTGGCTATGGCTACACCTTC. The chain employs TRBV19 and TRBJ1-2; a weak D match, TRBD1 (6 bases). Deletions cut 0 bases from V and 4 bases from J, with 15 bases between. This CDR3 contains 16 residues. The germline gives CDR1 LNHDA, CDR2 SQIVND (reference sequence).

The chain couples TRBV4-1 to TRBJ1-1, with TRBD1 as a possible D gene (5 bases). The CDR3 has 16 amino acids. V gave up 1 base and J gave up 6 bases, with 18 bases separating them. The germline gives CDR1 MGHRA, CDR2 YSYEKL. The chain's CDR3 is CASSQGEWGDLPEAFF. CDR3 nucleotides: TGCGCCAGCAGCCAAGGGGAATGGGGGGATTTGCCTGAAGCTTTCTTT.

The CDR3 sequence: CASSPPGQYNSPLHF. The CDR3 DNA reads TGTGCCAGCTCACCTCCGGGACAGTATAATTCACCCCTCCACTTT. The chain has TRBV18 and TRBJ1-6; 7 nucleotides line up with TRBD1. Germline CDR1 KGHSH, CDR2 LQKENI. V shed 3 bases, J shed 4 bases, and the junction held 3 bases outside the gene matches. The length of the CDR3 is 15 residues.

The genes are TRBV30 and TRBJ1-3; D unclear. CDR3 length: 11 residues. Looked up from germline, CDR1 is GTSNPN and CDR2 is SVGIG (reference sequence). The V and J ends lost 4 bases and 3 bases respectively, with 4 bases between them. The DNA for the CDR3 is TGTGCCTGGAAGGGTGGAAACACCATATATTTT. Translated: CAWKGGNTIYF.

The J gene is TRBJ1-5, the V gene TRBV28; D might be TRBD1 (6 bases). Germline CDR1 MDHEN, CDR2 SYDVKM. Deletions cut 2 bases from V and 3 bases from J, with 8 bases between. This CDR3 contains 14 residues. CDR3 sequence reads: CASSLGQFNQPQHF. The DNA of the CDR3 is TGTGCCAGCAGTTTAGGACAGTTCAATCAGCCCCAGCATTTT.

The J gene is TRBJ1-1, the V gene TRBV30; possible D gene TRBD1, 5 bases. Trimming removed 3 bases from V and 11 bases from J, with 16 bases in between. The CDR3 sequence is 12 residues long. The V gene's germline CDR1 is GTSNPN and CDR2 SVGIG (reference sequence). The CDR3: CAWRFSGQQAFF. The CDR3 DNA sequence: TGTGCCTGGAGGTTCTCCGGACAACAGGCTTTCTTT.

The rearrangement joins TRBV28 to TRBJ1-2; D might be TRBD1 (5 bases). Between the trimmed V and J ends, which lost 2 bases and 2 bases, there was a span of 6 bases. CDR3 length: 13 residues. Germline V CDR1 and CDR2: MDHEN, SYDVKM. In DNA form, the CDR3 reads TGTGCCAGCAGTTTACAGGGAAACTATGGCTACACCTTC. This encodes CASSLQGNYGYTF.

This chain uses TRBV24-1 with TRBJ2-3; weak D call: TRBD2 (5 bases). Germline V CDR1 and CDR2: KGHDR, SFDVKD. V was clipped by 2 bases and J by 1 base, with 9 bases between them. The CDR3 contains 15 residues. The CDR3 DNA follows: TGTGCCACCAGTGATTCGGCCGGGGGCACAGATACGCAGTATTTT. It is translated as CATSDSAGGTDTQYF.

V and J are TRBV4-3 and TRBJ2-1; D possibly matches TRBD1 or TRBD2 (6 bases each). Germline V gives CDR1 LGHNA, CDR2 YSLEER. Trimming took 0 bases from V and 7 from J, leaving 16 bases between them. This CDR3 region has 16 residues. The CDR3: CASSQDSTQGGNEQFF. Written as DNA, the CDR3 is TGCGCCAGCAGCCAAGATTCGACCCAAGGGGGGAATGAGCAGTTCTTC.

The V and J genes are TRBV2 and TRBJ1-2; D gene unclear. Looked up from germline, CDR1 is SNHLY and CDR2 is FYNNEI. This CDR3 is built from 14 residues. The V gene lost 6 bases and the J gene lost 0 bases, with 11 bases spanning the gap. The CDR3 DNA sequence: TGTGCCAGCAGAGATACAGTGTCTAACTATGGCTACACCTTC. Encoded protein: CASRDTVSNYGYTF. The entire variable domain, with the rest obtained from reference TRBV2 and TRBJ1-2, is as follows: EPEVTQTPSHQVTQMGQEVILRCVPISNHLYFYWYRQILGQKVEFLVSFYNNEISEKSEIFDDQFSVERPDGSNFTLKIRSTKLEDSAMYFCASRDTVSNYGYTFGSGTRLTVV.

V is TRBV11-2 and J is TRBJ1-6; the D gene is possibly TRBD1 (5 bases). The CDR3 sequence is 12 residues long. Germline values: CDR1 SGHAT, CDR2 FQNNGV. V was cut by 1 base and J by 18 bases, with 13 bases left in between. CDR3 loop: CASSLGGTVNHF. In DNA, the CDR3 is TGTGCCAGCAGCTTAGGAGGGACCGTGAACCACTTT.

The V and J genes are TRBV27 and TRBJ1-5; D may be TRBD1 (6 bases). The CDR3 contains 15 residues. Germline V lookup: CDR1 MNHEY, CDR2 SMNVEV (reference sequence). Trimming cost V 4 bases and J 2 bases, with 12 bases left between them. CDR3 loop: CASSWAGEGNQPQHF. The DNA of the CDR3 is TGTGCCAGCAGTTGGGCAGGGGAGGGCAATCAGCCCCAGCATTTT.

Written as DNA, the CDR3 is TGCGCCAGCAGCTTAATAACTAGCGATACGCAGTATTTT. Translation gives CASSLITSDTQYF. The V and J genes are TRBV5-1 and TRBJ2-3; D is possibly TRBD2 (6 bases). Deletions cut 2 bases from V and 6 bases from J, with 10 bases between. Germline values: CDR1 SGHRS, CDR2 YFSETQ. CDR3 length: 13 amino acids.

V and J are TRBV18 and TRBJ2-1; D might be TRBD1 (5 bases). Germline assignment: CDR1 KGHSH and CDR2 LQKENI. V lost 1 base, J lost 6 bases, and 13 bases lay in between. This CDR3 region has 15 residues. CDR3 nucleotide sequence: TGTGCCAGCTCACCACTGCAGGGTAAAGTCAATGAGCAGTTCTTC. It specifies CASSPLQGKVNEQFF.

The CDR3 protein is CATRGQGQSTEAFF. The CDR3 DNA reads TGTGCCACACGGGGACAGGGTCAGTCCACTGAAGCTTTCTTT. The chain employs TRBV24-1 and TRBJ1-1, with 9 positions matching TRBD1. The CDR3 spans 14 residues. The V gene end was trimmed by 10 bases and the J gene end by 4 bases; junction bases not matched to a gene: 9. Germline lookup yields CDR1 KGHDR and CDR2 SFDVKD.

This clone appeared a few times. This rearrangement joins TRBV6-5 to TRBJ1-4; 8 positions agree with TRBD1. The germline V gene has CDR1 MNHEY and CDR2 SVGAGI. Trimming cost V 0 bases and J 5 bases; bases outside gene matches: 2. The CDR3 extends over 15 amino acids. As DNA, the CDR3 is TGTGCCAGCAGTTACTCGGACAGGGTGAATGAAAAACTGTTTTTT. It yields the protein CASSYSDRVNEKLFF.

The chain recombines TRBV4-3 with TRBJ1-1; no clear D gene. Per the germline V gene, CDR1 is LGHNA and CDR2 is YSLEER. This CDR3 has 16 residues. V shed 0 bases and J shed 1 base, with 12 bases lying between them. This chain's CDR3 is CASSQDAWAGNTEAFF. In DNA form, the CDR3 reads TGCGCCAGCAGCCAAGATGCGTGGGCTGGGAACACTGAAGCTTTCTTT.

J is TRBJ2-7 and V is TRBV5-1; 11 bases agree with TRBD2. From germline, CDR1 is SGHRS and CDR2 YFSETQ. The CDR3 loop spans 17 amino acids. V lost 1 base, J lost 1 base, and 7 bases stayed unmatched. The CDR3 spells CASSLILAGAPSYEQYF. In nucleotides, the CDR3 is TGCGCCAGCAGCTTGATACTAGCGGGAGCACCATCCTACGAGCAGTACTTC.